The 17 T cell receptor beta chains listed next were all sequenced from one sample in a study of shared clonotypes between healthy human individuals (TCRdb year 2020). The library was built by means of the immunoSEQ multiplex PCR assay. TCRdb retrieved this table from immuneACCESS and kept in-frame rearrangements only. Not all clones are present; in checked studies, unresolved V genes account for under half, and no reason is known for the remainder. The sample table contains roughly 2,300,000 clones; only one count was recorded for about 90% of them. The ten largest clonotypes hold 0.3% to 0.4% of the sample. Specimen: naive CD4+ T cells from PBMCs. The cell subset or site label corresponds to: CD45RA+ positively selected. The receptor set was obtained from a man between 18 and 35 years old in good health. Some clones in this sample may be carry-over from other donors' samples.

The chain combines TRBV11-2 with TRBJ2-7, with D perhaps assigned TRBD1 or TRBD2 (5 bases each). Trimming took 8 bases from V and 5 from J, leaving 22 bases between them. CDR3 length: 15 residues. CDR1 SGHAT and CDR2 FQNNGV come from the germline V gene. CDR3 DNA sequence: TGTGCCAGCCGGGTTACCGGGACGCGAAGACACGAGCAGTACTTC. It yields the protein CASRVTGTRRHEQYF.

Concerning this clone: The same CDR3 also results from other DNA sequences found in this sample. This chain joins TRBV29-1 and TRBJ2-6, with unresolved D. The CDR3 consists of 13 residues. Germline-derived CDR1 and CDR2 are SQVTM and ANQGSEA. Trimming removed 3 bases at V and 4 bases at J, with 7 bases between. CDR3 bases: TGCAGCGTTGAGGGGTCGGGGGCCAACGTCCTGACTTTC. Translated, it gives CSVEGSGANVLTF.

V and J are TRBV7-2 and TRBJ2-2; TRBD2 matches at 8 bases. Per germline, CDR1 SGHTA and CDR2 FQGNSA. J gave up 3 bases and V 6 bases, and 3 bases lay outside the gene matches. The CDR3 covers 14 residues. The CDR3, as DNA: TGTGCCAGCAGATCAGCGGGAGACACCGGGGAGCTGTTTTTT. This gives the protein CASRSAGDTGELFF.

In the case of this clone: Other DNA sequences in this sample translate to the same CDR3. This chain connects TRBV28 to TRBJ1-2; no reliable D call. Germline loops: CDR1 MDHEN, CDR2 SYDVKM. V lost 5 bases and J 2 bases, leaving 3 bases between the germline ends. This CDR3 comprises 11 residues. CDR3 sequence: CASSLNYGYTF. Here the CDR3 DNA reads TGTGCCAGCAGTCTAAACTATGGCTACACCTTC.

As regards this clone: The sample holds other DNA sequences that translate to the same CDR3. J is TRBJ1-1 and V is TRBV20-1; no firm D call. This CDR3 has 11 amino acids. V dropped 3 bases and J dropped 5 bases, with 7 bases sitting between them. CDR1 is DFQATT, CDR2 SNEGSKA, per germline (reference sequence). In DNA, the CDR3 is TGCAGTGCTAGGGAAACAACTGAAGCTTTCTTT. It yields the protein CSARETTEAFF.

The V call is TRBV5-5, the J call TRBJ1-4; 7 bases are a match to TRBD1. Germline CDR1 SGHKS, CDR2 YYEKEE (reference sequence). This CDR3 comprises 16 residues. Losses at the gene ends were 4 bases for V and 0 bases for J; bases not matched to a gene: 6. Here the CDR3 reads CASSLGQVATNEKLFF. CDR3 bases: TGTGCCAGCAGCCTAGGACAGGTAGCAACTAATGAAAAACTGTTTTTT.

This chain links TRBV7-2 with TRBJ1-1; D uncertain. The germline gives CDR1 SGHTA, CDR2 FQGNSA. The CDR3 length is 13 residues. V was trimmed by 5 bases and J by 6 bases, leaving 13 bases between them. The CDR3 coding sequence is TGTGCCAGCAGCCCCCAGAAGGGCCCTGAAGCTTTCTTT. This sequence encodes CASSPQKGPEAFF. The variable domain in full, with the rest retrieved from reference TRBV7-2 and TRBJ1-1, is GAGVSQSPSNKVTEKGKDVELRCDPISGHTALYWYRQSLGQGLEFLIYFQGNSAPDKSGLPSDRFSAERTGGSVSTLTIQRTQQEDSAVYLCASSPQKGPEAFFGQGTRLTVV.

The genes are TRBV12-2 and TRBJ2-1. TRBV12-2 is a known pseudogene. The CDR3 covers 14 residues. CDR3 residues: CASRSRRGRGEQFF. As DNA, the CDR3 is TGTGCAAGTCGCTCGAGACGTGGGCGAGGTGAGCAGTTCTTC.

The chain is built from TRBV7-6 and TRBJ2-3; a weak D match, TRBD1 (5 bases). Germline V gene data show CDR1 as SGHVS and CDR2 as FNYEAQ. V lost 4 bases, J lost 2 bases, and 22 bases lay in between. The CDR3 is 18 residues long. The CDR3, as DNA: TGTGCCAGCAGCTATGGGGCTCACCCGAGACAGAACACAGATACGCAGTATTTT. Its translation: CASSYGAHPRQNTDTQYF.

The chain carries TRBV15 and TRBJ2-7; D is undetermined. Germline CDR1 LNHNV, CDR2 YYDKDF (reference sequence). With 0 bases removed from V and 6 bases from J, the gap between germline ends came to 9 bases. The CDR3 has 13 residues. CDR3 nucleotide sequence: TGTGCCACCAGCAGAGATGCCATAGTCGAGCAGTACTTC. Protein product: CATSRDAIVEQYF.

The sample holds one count of this clone. This sequence joins TRBV19 and TRBJ2-3, with TRBD2 matching 8 bases. V trimming: 7 bases; J trimming: 5 bases; junction bases outside the gene matches: 14. The CDR3 totals 16 residues. CDR1 is LNHDA, CDR2 SQIVND, per germline (reference sequence). CDR3 sequence reads: CASTIGRGGRGDTQYF. The CDR3 DNA reads TGTGCCAGTACTATCGGTCGCGGGGGGAGAGGAGATACGCAGTATTTT.

This clone was counted between two and nine times. The rearrangement joins TRBV7-3 to TRBJ2-2, with 8 nucleotides matching TRBD2. The CDR3 sequence is 13 residues long. The germline V gene has CDR1 SGHTA and CDR2 FQGTGA. V shed 3 bases, J shed 7 bases, and the junction held 1 base outside the gene matches. Here the CDR3 DNA reads TGTGCCAGCAGCTTCGGGAGGGTCGGGGAGCTGTTTTTT. Translated, it gives CASSFGRVGELFF.

The chain joins TRBV28 to TRBJ1-2; no definite D call. V lost 5 bases and J lost 3, with 13 bases in between. The CDR3 is 14 amino acids. CDR1 MDHEN and CDR2 SYDVKM come from the germline V gene. DNA of the CDR3: TGTGCCAGCAGTACGGGCCTTGGGGACTATGGCTACACCTTC. Translating it yields CASSTGLGDYGYTF.

The rearrangement joins TRBV4-3 to TRBJ1-2; D unresolved. Germline assignment: CDR1 LGHNA and CDR2 YSLEER. CDR3 length: 14 residues. Trimming shortened V by 0 bases and J by 8 bases, and 13 bases separated the two germline ends. CDR3 loop: CASSQDQAPRGYTF. The DNA for the CDR3 is TGCGCCAGCAGCCAAGATCAAGCTCCTAGGGGCTACACCTTC.

This clone has just a few counts. The same CDR3 can be traced to other DNA sequences in this sample. CDR3 nucleotides: TGTGCCAGCAGCTTGGGGACAGAGAACACTGAAGCTTTCTTT. It encodes CASSLGTENTEAFF. The chain carries TRBV5-4 and TRBJ1-1; weak D call: TRBD1 (6 bases). The germline CDR1 and CDR2 sequences are SGHNT and YYREEE (reference sequence). CDR3 size: 14 residues. Trimming removed 0 bases from V and 1 base from J, with 7 bases in between.

The chain joins TRBV28 to TRBJ2-7; 9 bases match TRBD1. With 6 bases clipped from V and 5 bases from J, the junction kept 11 bases outside the gene matches. The length of the CDR3 is 15 residues. The germline CDR1 and CDR2 sequences are MDHEN and SYDVKM. The CDR3 reads CASRASGTGLHEQYF. The CDR3 bases are TGTGCCAGCAGAGCCTCCGGGACAGGGCTCCACGAGCAGTACTTC.

The chain is built from TRBV6-1 and TRBJ1-2; 7 bases align to TRBD1. Germline V lookup: CDR1 MNHNS, CDR2 SASEGT. The length of the CDR3 is 15 residues. V shed 6 bases and J 4 bases; nucleotides not matched to a gene: 11. The CDR3 here is CASSWTGSELYGYTF. CDR3 sequence (DNA): TGTGCCAGCAGCTGGACAGGCTCGGAACTCTATGGCTACACCTTC.